Reported below is one T cell receptor beta chain. Cohort allocation depended upon clinical history that participants reported. Recovered Cohort 3 donors showed two negative PCRs, clearance, or symptom resolution. Assay used: immunoSEQ multiplex PCR; TCRdb lists only in-frame clones, some missing. Among about 280,000 clones listed, roughly 89% were seen once. This sample was taken from a study of blood T cell repertoires in COVID-19. On the study more broadly: The study drew acute and convalescent COVID-19 samples from the United States, Italy and Spain. PBMCs, B-cell-depleted T cells, or T cells were the source of the cDNA or gDNA that made up the material.

Specimen: PBMCs or T cells enriched from blood (not recorded which). This clonotype originated in a woman aged 55-75 years who had recovered from COVID-19.

The CDR3 DNA reads as TGCGCCAGCAGCTACGGGACTGCTGGAGAGACCCAGTACTTC. Its translation is CASSYGTAGETQYF. This rearrangement joins TRBV5-1 to TRBJ2-5, with D maybe TRBD2 (6 bases). CDR1 SGHRS and CDR2 YFSETQ come from the germline V gene. The CDR3 length is 14 residues. V was cut by 3 bases and J by 4 bases, with 13 bases left in between.